One sample yielded the 21 T cell receptor beta chains listed below, sequenced in a study of T cell responses to AZD1222 COVID-19 vaccine. Here immunoSEQ multiplex PCR was the method, and the copy in TCRdb shows in-frame clones only, minus some. Of tens of thousands of clones listed, approximately 87% are singletons. The sequencing here drew on peripheral blood, taken 28 days after the second AZD1222 dose. The receptors originated from an adult who received the AZD1222 COVID-19 vaccine.

The V gene is TRBV13, the J gene TRBJ2-7; TRBD1 aligns across 7 bases. Losses at the gene ends were 6 bases for V and 2 bases for J; bases not matched to a gene: 7. The CDR3 spans 14 residues. CDR1 is PRHDT and CDR2 is FYEKMQ in the germline V gene (reference sequence). CDR3 DNA: TGTGCCAGCAGTCGATCCGGGACAGCCTACGAGCAGTACTTC. The encoded protein is CASSRSGTAYEQYF. Using reference TRBV13 and TRBJ2-7 for the parts outside the CDR3, the full variable domain is AAGVIQSPRHLIKEKRETATLKCYPIPRHDTVYWYQQGPGQDPQFLISFYEKMQSDKGSIPDRFSAQQFSDYHSELNMSSLELGDSALYFCASSRSGTAYEQYFGPGTRLTVT.

The chain has TRBV6-4 and TRBJ2-2; 8 bases match TRBD2. In germline, CDR1 is MRHNA, CDR2 SNTAGT. This CDR3 has 15 amino acids. The V gene end was trimmed by 6 bases and the J gene end by 7 bases; junction bases not matched to a gene: 10. DNA of the CDR3: TGTGCCAGCAGCCCCGAAGCGGGGGCCTTCGGGGAGCTGTTTTTT. This translates into CASSPEAGAFGELFF.

J is TRBJ2-7 and V is TRBV7-9; possibly TRBD1 for D (6 bases). Between the trimmed V and J ends, which lost 5 bases and 9 bases, there was a span of 29 bases. The length of the CDR3 is 17 residues. Germline assignment: CDR1 SEHNR and CDR2 FQNEAQ (reference sequence). DNA of the CDR3: TGTGCCAGCAGCCGAACTCCCCTAACAGGGTTCTACGACGGGCAGTACTTC. As protein: CASSRTPLTGFYDGQYF.

The chain recombines TRBV2 with TRBJ1-4; D is unclear. The CDR3 is made up of 16 amino acids. Trimming removed 2 bases at V and 2 bases at J, with 12 bases between. CDR1 is SNHLY and CDR2 is FYNNEI in the germline V gene. CDR3 sequence (DNA): TGTGCCAGCAGTGAAAACGGAGTCTGGACTAATGAAAAACTGTTTTTT. It specifies CASSENGVWTNEKLFF.

The V and J genes are TRBV6-5 and TRBJ1-1; D is uncertain. The CDR3 spans 15 residues. Trimming stripped 0 bases from V and 1 base from J, with 9 bases between. Germline CDR1 MNHEY, CDR2 SVGAGI. The CDR3 nucleotides are TGTGCCAGCAGTTACTCGTTGGAGGGGAACACTGAAGCTTTCTTT. Translating it yields CASSYSLEGNTEAFF.

The J gene is TRBJ2-7, the V gene TRBV4-1; D is unresolved. Trimming left V 0 bases short and J 0 bases short, with 12 bases between. Per germline, CDR1 MGHRA and CDR2 YSYEKL. The CDR3 runs 16 residues. The CDR3 region is CASSQELAQSSYEQYF. The CDR3 bases are TGCGCCAGCAGCCAAGAGCTGGCACAGAGCTCCTACGAGCAGTACTTC.

This clone has just one count. The chain links TRBV6-5 to TRBJ1-1; 11 bases are a match to TRBD1. The V segment lost 0 bases and the J segment 7 bases; nucleotides outside the gene matches: 7. This CDR3 region has 16 residues. From germline, CDR1 is MNHEY and CDR2 SVGAGI. The CDR3 protein is CASSYSGTGGGFEAFF. The CDR3 DNA reads TGTGCCAGCAGTTACTCCGGGACAGGGGGAGGCTTTGAAGCTTTCTTT.

The chain couples TRBV28 to TRBJ2-5; D is possibly TRBD1 (6 bases). Germline V lookup: CDR1 MDHEN, CDR2 SYDVKM. The CDR3 loop spans 13 amino acids. V lost 7 bases and J lost 5, with 14 bases in between. The CDR3 is CASTRGGLETQYF. In nucleotides, the CDR3 is TGTGCCAGCACCAGAGGGGGTCTGGAGACCCAGTACTTC.

The CDR3 is CASSQSGGQPQHF. The CDR3 DNA reads TGTGCCAGCAGCCAATCAGGCGGACAGCCCCAGCATTTT. The V call is TRBV3-1 (or the pseudogene TRBV3-2), the J call TRBJ1-5; no clear D. The CDR3 is 13 amino acids. V was cut by 2 bases and J by 7 bases, with 9 bases left in between. CDR1 and CDR2 from the germline V gene are LGHDT and YNNKEL (reference sequence).

CDR3 loop: CASSRGGQSFSGANVLTF. DNA for the CDR3: TGTGCCAGCAGCCGAGGGGGGCAGAGTTTCTCTGGGGCCAACGTCCTGACTTTC. The rearrangement links TRBV3-1 (or the pseudogene TRBV3-2) to TRBJ2-6, with D perhaps TRBD1 or TRBD2 (6 bases each). This CDR3 has 18 residues. The V and J ends lost 4 bases and 0 bases respectively, with 16 bases between them. CDR1 and CDR2 from the germline V gene are LGHDT and YNNKEL (reference sequence).

The chain uses TRBV9 and TRBJ1-6; D not certain. V shed 2 bases and J shed 8 bases, with 8 bases lying between them. This CDR3 is built from 13 residues. The germline gives CDR1 SGDLS, CDR2 YYNGEE. The DNA for the CDR3 is TGTGCCAGCAGCGTGGGGAACGATTCACCCCTCCACTTT. Translated, it gives CASSVGNDSPLHF.

The J gene is TRBJ1-1, the V gene TRBV9, with D possibly TRBD1 on 5 matching bases. The CDR3 is made up of 14 amino acids. V lost 2 bases and J 1 base, leaving 9 bases between the germline ends. Looked up from germline, CDR1 is SGDLS and CDR2 is YYNGEE. The CDR3 DNA reads TGTGCCAGCAGCGTGGGGCCGTCGAACACTGAAGCTTTCTTT. Its translation: CASSVGPSNTEAFF.

The V gene is TRBV15, the J gene TRBJ1-2; D is uncertain. Germline CDR1 LNHNV, CDR2 YYDKDF (reference sequence). The germline V and J ends were trimmed by 0 bases and 3 bases, with 11 bases remaining between them. The CDR3 totals 15 residues. Here the CDR3 reads CATSRENEDHYGYTF. For the CDR3, the DNA is TGTGCCACCAGCAGAGAGAACGAGGACCACTATGGCTACACCTTC.

This clone showed up just once. The chain employs TRBV30 and TRBJ1-5; TRBD1 matches at 9 bases. Germline lookup yields CDR1 GTSNPN and CDR2 SVGIG (reference sequence). The V gene end was trimmed by 5 bases and the J gene end by 16 bases; junction bases not matched to a gene: 9. CDR3 length equals 11 residues. CDR3 coding DNA: TGTGCCTGGGGCCGGACAGGGGAACGACATTTT. It translates to CAWGRTGERHF.

J is TRBJ2-7 and V is TRBV28, with TRBD1 identical over 8 bases. V shed 7 bases, J shed 3 bases, and the junction held 11 bases outside the gene matches. The CDR3 is made up of 15 amino acids. In germline, CDR1 is MDHEN, CDR2 SYDVKM. The CDR3 bases are TGTGCCAGCACCGACGGACAGGGATTAAGCTACGAGCAGTACTTC. Amino acid sequence: CASTDGQGLSYEQYF.

The genes are TRBV5-1 and TRBJ1-6; 7 bases agree with TRBD1. The germline V gene has CDR1 SGHRS and CDR2 YFSETQ. This CDR3 is 15 amino acids long. V lost 0 bases to trimming and J lost 6 bases; unmatched junction nucleotides: 3. The CDR3 sequence is CASSLGQGFNSPLHF. The CDR3 DNA follows: TGCGCCAGCAGCTTGGGACAGGGCTTTAATTCACCCCTCCACTTT.

The CDR3 spells CASSPNPAAWTQYF. The CDR3 DNA is TGTGCCAGCAGCCCGAATCCGGCCGCCTGGACCCAGTACTTC. V usage is TRBV7-2 and J usage is TRBJ2-5; D unclear. The CDR3 is 14 residues long. Germline V gene lookup returns CDR1 SGHTA and CDR2 FQGNSA. Trimming took off 5 bases at V and 7 bases at J, with 17 bases between the two ends.

The CDR3 reads CASSSRDRPYGYTF. The CDR3 DNA reads as TGTGCCAGCAGTTCCCGGGACAGGCCTTATGGCTACACCTTC. The chain carries TRBV28 and TRBJ1-2; the match to TRBD1 covers 8 bases. The germline gives CDR1 MDHEN, CDR2 SYDVKM. This CDR3 is built from 14 residues. The trim removed 4 bases at V and 5 bases at J, leaving 6 bases unmatched.

This clone has only one observation. V gene TRBV6-1 combines with J gene TRBJ2-7, with TRBD1 identical over 8 bases. The CDR3 extends over 15 amino acids. CDR1 MNHNS and CDR2 SASEGT come from the germline V gene. J lost 3 bases, V lost 1 base, and 5 bases had no gene match. The CDR3 nucleotides read TGTGCCAGCAGTGAAGAAGGACAGGGAGACTACGAGCAGTACTTC. As protein: CASSEEGQGDYEQYF.

The chain links TRBV19 to TRBJ1-5, with D perhaps TRBD1 (5 bases). There are 15 residues in the CDR3. Germline-derived CDR1 and CDR2 are LNHDA and SQIVND (reference sequence). The V end lost 2 bases, the J end lost 0 bases, and 8 bases lay between the germline ends. CDR3 DNA sequence: TGTGCCAGTAGTATACAACAGGATAGCAATCAGCCCCAGCATTTT. The encoded protein is CASSIQQDSNQPQHF. The full variable domain, rest sourced from reference TRBV19 and TRBJ1-5, is DGGITQSPKYLFRKEGQNVTLSCEQNLNHDAMYWYRQDPGQGLRLIYYSQIVNDFQKGDIAEGYSVSREKKESFPLTVTSAQKNPTAFYLCASSIQQDSNQPQHFGDGTRLSIL.

The chain employs TRBV18 and TRBJ1-1; the D is unclear. The CDR3 has 11 residues. Trimming shortened V by 6 bases and J by 6 bases, and 8 bases separated the two germline ends. The V gene's germline CDR1 is KGHSH and CDR2 LQKENI. The CDR3 bases are TGTGCCAGCTCCCTTAAGGCTGAAGCTTTCTTT. Translation gives CASSLKAEAFF.